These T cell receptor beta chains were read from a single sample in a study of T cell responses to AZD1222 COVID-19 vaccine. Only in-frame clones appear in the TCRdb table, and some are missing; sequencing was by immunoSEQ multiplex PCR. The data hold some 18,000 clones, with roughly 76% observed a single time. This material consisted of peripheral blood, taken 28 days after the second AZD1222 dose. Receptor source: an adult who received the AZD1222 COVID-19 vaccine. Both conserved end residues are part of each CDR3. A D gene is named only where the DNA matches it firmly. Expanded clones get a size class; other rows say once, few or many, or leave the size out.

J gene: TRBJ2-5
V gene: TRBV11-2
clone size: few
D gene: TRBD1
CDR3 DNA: TGTGCCAGCAGCACGTTTAGGGGGCGAGGAGAGACCCAGTACTTC
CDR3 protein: CASSTFRGRGETQYF

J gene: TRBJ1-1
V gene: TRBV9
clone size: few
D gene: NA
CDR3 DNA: TGTGCCAGCAGCGTAGTGGTAAACACTGAAGCTTTCTTT
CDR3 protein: CASSVVVNTEAFF

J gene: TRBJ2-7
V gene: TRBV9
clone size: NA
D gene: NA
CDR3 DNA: TGTGCCAGCAGCGTAGGACAGGCCGTATACGAGCAGTACTTC
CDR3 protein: CASSVGQAVYEQYF

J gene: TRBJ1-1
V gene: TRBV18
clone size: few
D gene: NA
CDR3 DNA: TGTGCCAGCTCACCTCAGGGAGCCGAAGCTTTCTTT
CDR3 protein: CASSPQGAEAFF

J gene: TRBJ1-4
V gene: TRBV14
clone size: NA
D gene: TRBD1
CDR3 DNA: TGTGCCAGCAGCCACCTGACAGGGGATAGTGCTAATGAAAAACTGTTTTTT
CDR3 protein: CASSHLTGDSANEKLFF

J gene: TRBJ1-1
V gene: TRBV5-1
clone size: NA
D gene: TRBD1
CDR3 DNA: TGCGCCAGCAGCTTGGGGGGACAGGGGAGCACTGAAGCTTTCTTT
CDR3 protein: CASSLGGQGSTEAFF

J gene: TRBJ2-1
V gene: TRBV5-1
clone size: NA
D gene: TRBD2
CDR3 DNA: TGCGCCAGCGGGCCGGGACTAGCGGACAATGAGCAGTTCTTC
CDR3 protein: CASGPGLADNEQFF

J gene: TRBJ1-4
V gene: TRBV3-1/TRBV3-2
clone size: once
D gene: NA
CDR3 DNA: TGTGCCAGCAGCACCTGGGGGGGGCGTGAAAAACTGTTTTTT
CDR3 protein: CASSTWGGREKLFF

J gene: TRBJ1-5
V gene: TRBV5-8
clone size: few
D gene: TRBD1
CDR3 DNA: TGTGCCAGCAGCTTGGACAGGGGGTTTCAGCCCCAGCATTTT
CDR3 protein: CASSLDRGFQPQHF

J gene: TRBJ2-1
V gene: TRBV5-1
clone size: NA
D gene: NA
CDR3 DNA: TGCGCCAGCAGCATTGACGGCAATGAGCAGTTCTTC
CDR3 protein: CASSIDGNEQFF

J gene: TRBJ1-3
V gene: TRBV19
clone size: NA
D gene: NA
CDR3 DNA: TGTGCCAGTAAGGCAGGGGCATCGTCTGGAAACACCATATATTTT
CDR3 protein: CASKAGASSGNTIYF

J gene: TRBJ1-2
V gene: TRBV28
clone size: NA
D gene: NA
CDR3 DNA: TGTGCCAGCAGTTCAGGCGTATCTTCGGTCTATGGCTACACCTTC
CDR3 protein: CASSSGVSSVYGYTF

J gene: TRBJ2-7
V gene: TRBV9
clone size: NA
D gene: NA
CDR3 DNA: TGTGCCAGCAGCGAGACTAGTGTGGGCGAGCAGTACTTC
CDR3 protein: CASSETSVGEQYF

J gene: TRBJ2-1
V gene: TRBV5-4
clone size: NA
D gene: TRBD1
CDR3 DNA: TGTGCCAGCAGCGGGGGACAGGGGGCCGGTGAGCAGTTCTTC
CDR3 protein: CASSGGQGAGEQFF

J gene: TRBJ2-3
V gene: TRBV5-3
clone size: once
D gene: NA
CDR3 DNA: TGTGCCAGAAGCGCCAGGGTTACAGATACGCAGTATTTT
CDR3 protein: CARSARVTDTQYF

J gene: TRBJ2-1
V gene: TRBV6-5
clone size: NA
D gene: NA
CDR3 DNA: TGTGCCAGCAAAGACCCCACAACGACAGTAATAGAGTTCTTC
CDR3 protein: CASKDPTTTVIEFF

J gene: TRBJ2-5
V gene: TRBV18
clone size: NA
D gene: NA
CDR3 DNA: TGTGCCAGCTGTGCGGGGACTCAAGAGACCCAGTACTTC
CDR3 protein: CASCAGTQETQYF